The sample holds a few counts of the clone carrying this T cell receptor beta chain. The data were taken from a study of T-cell reconstitution after alpha-beta-depleted transplantation in children. Unique molecular identifiers featured in how the TCRbeta library was prepared. One entry per CDR3 protein, called by TCRdb with MiXCR from the PCR reads. Of about 410,000 distinct CDR3 sequences listed, about a fifth are singletons. Germline-derived CDR1 and CDR2 are SGHAT and FQNNGV. V dropped 4 bases and J dropped 6; count of bases not matched to a gene: 10. This CDR3 has 16 amino acids. Specimen: PBMCs from the stem cell graft donor, collected from the stem cell graft. The V and J genes are TRBV11-2 and TRBJ1-1, with 11 bases aligning to TRBD1. This TCR was recovered from a human donor who donated a stem cell graft to a child with acute myeloid leukemia. The CDR3 DNA reads TGTGCCAGCAGCTCGCGGACAGGGGGCTTTGCCGCTGAAGCTTTCTTT. Translating gives CASSSRTGGFAAEAFF.